This T cell receptor (beta chain) is from a study of T cell responses to AZD1222 COVID-19 vaccine. Study-level results: Regions 160-218 and 743-854 held dominance among vaccine-associated CD4 TCRs, which spanned spike.

About this clone: Its antigen is still unknown.

The table came from immunoSEQ multiplex PCR; TCRdb's copy has only in-frame clones and leaves some out. The sample includes over 95,000 clones, approximately 90% of them seen just once. The sequence derives from an adult in good health. The source was peripheral blood, collected on day 0 of AZD1222 vaccination.

The CDR3 here is CASSLNRQNTEAFF. The CDR3 nucleotides are TGTGCCAGCAGCTTAAATCGTCAGAACACTGAAGCTTTCTTT. The genes are TRBV7-3 and TRBJ1-1, with D unclear. The CDR3 sequence is 14 residues long. Germline V gives CDR1 SGHTA, CDR2 FQGTGA. V was shortened by 1 base and J by 1 base, with 7 bases between the two germline ends.